This is a list of T cell receptor beta chains from one sample in a study of T cell responses to AZD1222 COVID-19 vaccine. Sequenced by immunoSEQ multiplex PCR; TCRdb stores in-frame clones only, minus some. The sample yields 130,000 to 150,000 clones, roughly nine tenths seen once. The sample here was peripheral blood, taken on day 0 of AZD1222 vaccination. These receptors were collected from an adult in good health. Each CDR3 is given with its conserved first and last residue. A D gene is named only where the DNA matches it firmly. For some rows the clone size is stated as once, few or many, or as a class when expanded; others skip it.

J gene: TRBJ2-1
V gene: TRBV29-1
D gene: NA
clone size: NA
CDR3 DNA: TGCAGCGTTGAGCCCCAACGTCCCGGCCATGAGCAGTTCTTC
CDR3 protein: CSVEPQRPGHEQFF

J gene: TRBJ2-7
V gene: TRBV19
D gene: NA
clone size: NA
CDR3 DNA: TGTGCCAGTAGGAAGGTCACAGGGTCCCACGAGCAGTACTTC
CDR3 protein: CASRKVTGSHEQYF

J gene: TRBJ1-1
V gene: TRBV30
D gene: NA
clone size: NA
CDR3 DNA: TGTGCCTGGACCCCCCATAAGACTGAAGCTTTCTTT
CDR3 protein: CAWTPHKTEAFF

J gene: TRBJ2-1
V gene: TRBV5-1
D gene: NA
clone size: NA
CDR3 DNA: TGCGCCAGCAGCTTCATAGTGACCGGCACTAATGAGCAGTTCTTC
CDR3 protein: CASSFIVTGTNEQFF

J gene: TRBJ2-2
V gene: TRBV28
D gene: NA
clone size: NA
CDR3 DNA: TGTGCCAGCAGTACAGGGCCCTTCACCGGGGAGCTGTTTTTT
CDR3 protein: CASSTGPFTGELFF

J gene: TRBJ1-1
V gene: TRBV11-3
D gene: NA
clone size: NA
CDR3 DNA: TGTGCCAGCAGCTTAGCGGGCGGGACCGGTGAAGCTTTCTTT
CDR3 protein: CASSLAGGTGEAFF

J gene: TRBJ1-1
V gene: TRBV5-8
D gene: NA
clone size: once
CDR3 DNA: TGTGCCAGCAGCTGGACCCCACAGGGTTCAGCTTTCTTT
CDR3 protein: CASSWTPQGSAFF

J gene: TRBJ2-5
V gene: TRBV7-2
D gene: NA
clone size: NA
CDR3 DNA: TGTGCCAGCAGCTTAGTGGGGGGAATCCAAGAGACCCAGTACTTC
CDR3 protein: CASSLVGGIQETQYF

J gene: TRBJ2-1
V gene: TRBV12-5
D gene: NA
clone size: NA
CDR3 DNA: TGTGCTAGTGGTTTGGTACACGGACTTCACTACAATGAGCAGTTCTTC
CDR3 protein: CASGLVHGLHYNEQFF

J gene: TRBJ2-3
V gene: TRBV7-9
D gene: NA
clone size: NA
CDR3 DNA: TGTGCCAGCAGCTCGGAGGTCTACACAGATACGCAGTATTTT
CDR3 protein: CASSSEVYTDTQYF

J gene: TRBJ2-3
V gene: TRBV28
D gene: TRBD2
clone size: NA
CDR3 DNA: TGTGCCAGCAGTCCTGGCCTGCTAGCGGGGTTCACAGATACGCAGTATTTT
CDR3 protein: CASSPGLLAGFTDTQYF

J gene: TRBJ1-4
V gene: TRBV12-3/TRBV12-4
D gene: NA
clone size: NA
CDR3 DNA: TGTGCCAGCAGTTTAGCGGAGTCGGAGAAGCTGTTTTTT
CDR3 protein: CASSLAESEKLFF

J gene: TRBJ2-1
V gene: TRBV19
D gene: TRBD2
clone size: NA
CDR3 DNA: TGTGCCAGTAAAAGCTCTAGCGGGAGTGGGAATGAGCAGTTCTTC
CDR3 protein: CASKSSSGSGNEQFF

J gene: TRBJ1-1
V gene: TRBV9
D gene: NA
clone size: NA
CDR3 DNA: TGTGCCAGCAGCGTAGGAAAAGGGGGAGGCTCCGAAGCTTTCTTT
CDR3 protein: CASSVGKGGGSEAFF

J gene: TRBJ1-5
V gene: TRBV6-4
D gene: TRBD1
clone size: NA
CDR3 DNA: TGTGCCAGCAGTGACTGGACAGGGCCGGGGAATCAGCCCCAGCATTTT
CDR3 protein: CASSDWTGPGNQPQHF

J gene: TRBJ2-7
V gene: TRBV7-8
D gene: NA
clone size: NA
CDR3 DNA: TGTGCCAGCAGCTTAGAGTTGGGAACGAGCTCCTACGAGCAGTACTTC
CDR3 protein: CASSLELGTSSYEQYF

J gene: TRBJ2-5
V gene: TRBV9
D gene: NA
clone size: NA
CDR3 DNA: TGTGCCAGCAGCGTAGGGAATGTTGGGGGATTTCGAGAGACCCAGTACTTC
CDR3 protein: CASSVGNVGGFRETQYF

J gene: TRBJ1-4
V gene: TRBV7-2
D gene: TRBD1
clone size: NA
CDR3 DNA: TGTGCCAGCAGCTTAGGTGGCAGGGGGCTTGAAAAACTGTTTTTT
CDR3 protein: CASSLGGRGLEKLFF

J gene: TRBJ2-1
V gene: TRBV20-1
D gene: NA
clone size: NA
CDR3 DNA: TGCAGTGCTAGTTATCTAGCGTGGTACAATGAGCAGTTCTTC
CDR3 protein: CSASYLAWYNEQFF

J gene: TRBJ2-1
V gene: TRBV3-1/TRBV3-2
D gene: NA
clone size: once
CDR3 DNA: TGTGCCAGCAGCCTCCGCCCTAGCGCTTCCTACAATGAGCAGTTCTTC
CDR3 protein: CASSLRPSASYNEQFF

J gene: TRBJ1-1
V gene: TRBV24-1
D gene: NA
clone size: NA
CDR3 DNA: TGTGCCACCAGTGATCTGGGAGAAGCTTTCTTT
CDR3 protein: CATSDLGEAFF

J gene: TRBJ1-2
V gene: TRBV7-9
D gene: NA
clone size: NA
CDR3 DNA: TGTGCCAGCAGCACTCAGGGAGTGGATGGCTACACCTTC
CDR3 protein: CASSTQGVDGYTF

J gene: TRBJ2-7
V gene: TRBV6-2/TRBV6-3
D gene: NA
clone size: NA
CDR3 DNA: TGTGCCAGCAGTTACTCTGGGGAGGTGTCGTCGTCGGCCTACGAGCAGTACTTC
CDR3 protein: CASSYSGEVSSSAYEQYF

J gene: TRBJ1-4
V gene: TRBV27
D gene: NA
clone size: NA
CDR3 DNA: TGTGCCAGCAGTATCCGGGCCCTCCCAGGCGCAACTAATGAAAAACTGTTTTTT
CDR3 protein: CASSIRALPGATNEKLFF

J gene: TRBJ1-5
V gene: TRBV28
D gene: NA
clone size: NA
CDR3 DNA: TGTGCCAGCAGTTCGACACCCAGGGGAGGTCAGCCCCAGCATTTT
CDR3 protein: CASSSTPRGGQPQHF

J gene: TRBJ2-7
V gene: TRBV28
D gene: NA
clone size: NA
CDR3 DNA: TGTGCCAGCAGTTCGCCTTACAGGGACCACGAGCAGTACTTC
CDR3 protein: CASSSPYRDHEQYF

J gene: TRBJ2-1
V gene: TRBV7-3
D gene: NA
clone size: NA
CDR3 DNA: TGTGCCAGCAGCCCCAGAGGCGGGTTCTCCTACAATGAGCAGTTCTTC
CDR3 protein: CASSPRGGFSYNEQFF

J gene: TRBJ1-5
V gene: TRBV7-2
D gene: NA
clone size: NA
CDR3 DNA: TGTGCCAGCAGCTTGGGAGGGATTGGCAATCAGCCCCAGCATTTT
CDR3 protein: CASSLGGIGNQPQHF

J gene: TRBJ2-4
V gene: TRBV7-9
D gene: TRBD1
clone size: NA
CDR3 DNA: TGTGCCAGCAGCTCCCGAAACTCGGGACAGGGGGCGGTGCACTTC
CDR3 protein: CASSSRNSGQGAVHF

J gene: TRBJ2-3
V gene: TRBV2
D gene: TRBD1
clone size: NA
CDR3 DNA: TGTGCCAGCAAGAGGGACAGGGGCTCAGATACGCAGTATTTT
CDR3 protein: CASKRDRGSDTQYF

J gene: TRBJ1-2
V gene: TRBV7-6
D gene: NA
clone size: NA
CDR3 DNA: TGTGCCAGCAGCTTAGGTCCAGGGACGTCTGGCTACACCTTC
CDR3 protein: CASSLGPGTSGYTF

J gene: TRBJ1-2
V gene: TRBV15
D gene: NA
clone size: once
CDR3 DNA: TGTGCCACCAGCAGAGATAAAGGGCAGGTTTTTAAGGATGGCTACACCTTC
CDR3 protein: CATSRDKGQVFKDGYTF

J gene: TRBJ2-5
V gene: TRBV12-3/TRBV12-4
D gene: NA
clone size: NA
CDR3 DNA: TGTGCCAGCAGTTTGTTACTAAGAGAGACCCAGTACTTC
CDR3 protein: CASSLLLRETQYF

J gene: TRBJ2-2
V gene: TRBV5-1
D gene: NA
clone size: NA
CDR3 DNA: TGCGCCAGCAGGCAACCCCCGGGACGGAAGACCGGGGAGCTGTTTTTT
CDR3 protein: CASRQPPGRKTGELFF

J gene: TRBJ2-6
V gene: TRBV9
D gene: NA
clone size: NA
CDR3 DNA: TGTGCCAGCAGCGTTGTAGATCAGGGGTCCTCTGGGGCCAACGTCCTGACTTTC
CDR3 protein: CASSVVDQGSSGANVLTF

J gene: TRBJ1-1
V gene: TRBV28
D gene: TRBD1
clone size: NA
CDR3 DNA: TGTGCCAGCAGTTATCAGGGGGCCGGCACTGAAGCTTTCTTT
CDR3 protein: CASSYQGAGTEAFF

J gene: TRBJ2-7
V gene: TRBV30
D gene: TRBD2
clone size: NA
CDR3 DNA: TGTGCCTGGGAAGCGGGAGGATACTACGAGCAGTACTTC
CDR3 protein: CAWEAGGYYEQYF

J gene: TRBJ2-7
V gene: TRBV4-3
D gene: NA
clone size: once
CDR3 DNA: TGCGCCAGCAGCCGCGCAGCGGGCCTCGGCCCCTACGAGCAGTACTTC
CDR3 protein: CASSRAAGLGPYEQYF

J gene: TRBJ2-3
V gene: TRBV7-2
D gene: NA
clone size: NA
CDR3 DNA: TGTGCCAGCAGCCCACCGCAAGGCCGGGCAGATACGCAGTATTTT
CDR3 protein: CASSPPQGRADTQYF

J gene: TRBJ1-2
V gene: TRBV7-9
D gene: NA
clone size: once
CDR3 DNA: TGTGCCAGCAGCTTAGACAGTTCCTATGGCTACACCTTC
CDR3 protein: CASSLDSSYGYTF

J gene: TRBJ1-2
V gene: TRBV5-4
D gene: NA
clone size: once
CDR3 DNA: TGTGCCAGCAGCAGGTCGGGGTCTGGCTATGGCTACACCTTC
CDR3 protein: CASSRSGSGYGYTF